This entry lists 18 T cell receptor beta chains sequenced from one sample in a study of blood T cell repertoires in COVID-19. Sequencing used immunoSEQ multiplex PCR; TCRdb keeps in-frame clones, though not all of them. In the table there are a few hundred thousand clones, around 90% of which are singletons. The sample taken for sequencing was peripheral blood. Receptors originate from a woman between 45 and 60 years old who had recovered from COVID-19.

The chain is built from TRBV5-4 and TRBJ2-1; 13 positions agree with TRBD2. This CDR3 spans 16 amino acids. Germline lookup yields CDR1 SGHNT and CDR2 YYREEE (reference sequence). With V trimmed by 4 bases and J by 7 bases, 8 bases remained unmatched. CDR3 sequence (DNA): TGTGCCAGCAGCAATCGACTAGCGGGGGGCGGTAATGAGCAGTTCTTC. Translating gives CASSNRLAGGGNEQFF.

This clone showed up just a few times. V usage is TRBV7-2 and J usage is TRBJ1-1, with D possibly matching TRBD1 (5 bases). Germline V gives CDR1 SGHTA, CDR2 FQGNSA. V was shortened by 1 base and J by 1 base, with 10 bases between the two germline ends. The CDR3 totals 15 residues. In DNA, the CDR3 is TGTGCCAGCAGCTTAGTAGCCAGGGAGAACACTGAAGCTTTCTTT. Its protein product is CASSLVARENTEAFF.

The V gene is TRBV9, the J gene TRBJ2-1; TRBD2 might be the D (6 bases). The CDR3 is 15 amino acids. Germline lookup yields CDR1 SGDLS and CDR2 YYNGEE. V dropped 0 bases and J dropped 3 bases, with 10 bases sitting between them. CDR3 protein: CASSVEAGIYNEQFF. In DNA form, the CDR3 reads TGTGCCAGCAGCGTAGAGGCGGGGATCTACAATGAGCAGTTCTTC.

This chain joins TRBV7-9 and TRBJ2-1, with 9 bases lining up with TRBD1. This CDR3 region has 14 residues. Germline loops: CDR1 SEHNR, CDR2 FQNEAQ (reference sequence). V shed 4 bases and J 4 bases; nucleotides not matched to a gene: 2. The CDR3 region has the DNA TGTGCCAGCAGCTACAGGGGGCGTTACAATGAGCAGTTCTTC. Protein: CASSYRGRYNEQFF. Drawing the rest from reference TRBV7-9 and TRBJ2-1, the complete variable domain is DTGVSQNPRHKITKRGQNVTFRCDPISEHNRLYWYRQTLGQGPEFLTYFQNEAQLEKSRLLSDRFSAERPKGSFSTLEIQRTEQGDSAMYLCASSYRGRYNEQFFGPGTRLTVL.

The chain uses TRBV9 and TRBJ2-7; TRBD2 agrees at 8 bases. The CDR3 sequence is 15 residues long. With 0 bases clipped from V and 3 bases from J, the junction kept 5 bases outside the gene matches. CDR1 and CDR2 from the germline V gene are SGDLS and YYNGEE. The CDR3 DNA reads TGTGCCAGCAGCGTAGGAGCGGGGGACTTCTACGAGCAGTACTTC. This translates into CASSVGAGDFYEQYF. The full variable domain, in which reference TRBV9 and TRBJ2-7 provide the parts outside the CDR3, is DSGVTQTPKHLITATGQRVTLRCSPRSGDLSVYWYQQSLDQGLQFLIQYYNGEERAKGNILERFSAQQFPDLHSELNLSSLELGDSALYFCASSVGAGDFYEQYFGPGTRLTVT.

The chain couples TRBV5-1 to TRBJ2-7; TRBD1 matches 8 bases. The CDR3 loop spans 14 amino acids. With 4 bases clipped from V and 2 bases from J, the junction kept 5 bases outside the gene matches. Germline V lookup: CDR1 SGHRS, CDR2 YFSETQ. The CDR3 DNA reads TGCGCCAGCAGCCCGCAGGGGGCGACCTACGAGCAGTACTTC. Encoded protein: CASSPQGATYEQYF.

J is TRBJ2-7 and V is TRBV9; D not resolved. The CDR3 totals 12 residues. V was clipped by 6 bases and J by 2 bases, with 9 bases between them. Germline V gene data show CDR1 as SGDLS and CDR2 as YYNGEE. The CDR3 region is CASNTAPYEQYF. CDR3 in DNA: TGTGCCAGCAATACAGCCCCCTACGAGCAGTACTTC.

This chain uses TRBV6-2 or TRBV6-3 with TRBJ2-3, with a possible D match to TRBD2 (6 bases). The CDR3 consists of 16 residues. Germline CDR1 reads MNHEY; CDR2 reads SVGEGT. V lost 2 bases and J lost 2, with 14 bases in between. CDR3 sequence reads: CASSYDRRGDTDTQYF. The DNA of the CDR3 is TGTGCCAGCAGTTACGATCGGCGGGGAGACACAGATACGCAGTATTTT.

This chain connects TRBV27 to TRBJ2-7; a possible D gene is TRBD1 (6 bases). The CDR3 has 15 residues. V was cut by 2 bases and J by 6 bases, with 17 bases left in between. The germline V gene has CDR1 MNHEY and CDR2 SMNVEV (reference sequence). The CDR3 DNA follows: TGTGCCAGCAGTTTACTCGCGGGCAGGGGCCTCGAGCAGTACTTC. It translates to CASSLLAGRGLEQYF.

The chain recombines TRBV30 with TRBJ1-6; D gene unclear. The CDR3 is 15 amino acids. The germline CDR1 and CDR2 sequences are GTSNPN and SVGIG (reference sequence). V was trimmed by 0 bases and J by 0 bases, leaving 6 bases between them. The CDR3, as DNA: TGTGCCTGGAGTGTCGAGAGCTCCTATAATTCACCCCTCCACTTT. Protein sequence: CAWSVESSYNSPLHF.

V usage is TRBV21-1 and J usage is TRBJ1-1; the table's D gene call, TRBD1, was not cross checked with the DNA. TRBV21-1 is annotated as a pseudogene. This CDR3 region has 19 residues. The CDR3 bases are TGTGCCAGCAGCAAAGCGCGTCCGGGACAGGGGGTAAAGATTCCTGAAGCTTTCTTT. As protein: CASSKARPGQGVKIPEAFF.

Comment on this clone: The sample carries other DNA sequences with the same CDR3. For the CDR3, the DNA is TGCGCCAGCAGTTCAGGACAGGGTGCATACGAGCAGTACTTC. It is translated as CASSSGQGAYEQYF. The chain couples TRBV5-1 to TRBJ2-7, with 8 bases that match TRBD1. CDR1 is SGHRS and CDR2 is YFSETQ in the germline V gene. The CDR3 runs 14 residues. Germline trimming cut 5 bases from V and 4 bases from J; bases unmatched to any gene: 8.

This clone was observed a handful of times. This chain connects TRBV11-3 to TRBJ2-2; D uncertain. The length of the CDR3 is 13 residues. V lost 3 bases to trimming and J lost 0 bases, with 2 bases between them. The germline gives CDR1 SGHNT, CDR2 YENEEA. CDR3 region: CASSFTNTGELFF. As DNA, the CDR3 is TGTGCCAGCAGCTTTACGAACACCGGGGAGCTGTTTTTT.

The sample holds a few counts of this clone. The chain couples TRBV7-9 to TRBJ1-2; weak D call: TRBD1 (5 bases). Germline CDR1 reads SEHNR; CDR2 reads FQNEAQ (reference sequence). V lost 2 bases and J lost 2, with 21 bases in between. This CDR3 is 18 amino acids long. The CDR3 DNA sequence: TGTGCCAGCAGCTTAAGGGCCACAGGACGGCTCTTAAACTATGGCTACACCTTC. This translates into CASSLRATGRLLNYGYTF.

The chain recombines TRBV5-4 with TRBJ2-3, with 8 nucleotides matching TRBD2. The CDR3 runs to 16 residues. The trim removed 4 bases at V and 1 base at J, leaving 8 bases unmatched. Germline loops: CDR1 SGHNT, CDR2 YYREEE (reference sequence). CDR3 in amino acids: CASSPGVREGTDTQYF. DNA for the CDR3: TGTGCCAGCAGCCCGGGAGTGCGGGAGGGCACAGATACGCAGTATTTT. The full variable domain, its missing parts supplied by reference TRBV5-4 and TRBJ2-3, is ETGVTQSPTHLIKTRGQQVTLRCSSQSGHNTVSWYQQALGQGPQFIFQYYREEENGRGNFPPRFSGLQFPNYSSELNVNALELDDSALYLCASSPGVREGTDTQYFGPGTRLTVL.

CDR3 amino acids: CASSLPGRINEQFF. CDR3 nucleotides: TGTGCCAGCAGTTTACCCGGCAGGATCAATGAGCAGTTCTTC. The chain employs TRBV27 and TRBJ2-1; unclear D gene. CDR3 length: 14 amino acids. V gave up 2 bases and J gave up 6 bases, with 11 bases separating them. The germline V gene encodes CDR1 MNHEY and CDR2 SMNVEV (reference sequence).

The chain is built from TRBV28 and TRBJ2-7, with 10 bases aligning to TRBD1. Germline CDR1 MDHEN, CDR2 SYDVKM. The V and J ends lost 2 bases and 3 bases, in that order; junction bases with no gene match: 4. The CDR3 extends over 15 amino acids. As DNA, the CDR3 is TGTGCCAGCAGTTTACCGGGACAGGGGATCTACGAGCAGTACTTC. Its translation is CASSLPGQGIYEQYF.

The CDR3 sequence: CSVPIAGTDTQYF. The CDR3, as DNA: TGCAGCGTTCCCATAGCGGGGACAGATACGCAGTATTTT. This chain uses TRBV29-1 with TRBJ2-3; 8 bases align to TRBD2. This CDR3 has 13 amino acids. Trimming removed 5 bases from V and 3 bases from J; junction bases left unmatched: 4. Germline CDR1 and CDR2: SQVTM and ANQGSEA.